This T cell receptor beta chain was sequenced in a study of cytomegalovirus exposure and HLA in healthy donors. Study-level points and caveats: There were around 160 TCR beta chains listed as cytomegalovirus-associated. Subsequent analysis revealed that first-cohort TCR clusters tended to co-occur in the 120 or so validation repertoires. The CMV antigen specificity of three CMV-associated chains was confirmed through in vitro analysis.

The V gene lost 3 bases and the J gene lost 4 bases, with 7 bases spanning the gap. Germline values: CDR1 SGHNT, CDR2 YYREEE (reference sequence). This CDR3 spans 12 amino acids. The repertoire was sequenced with immunoSEQ multiplex PCR; TCRdb's copy has only in-frame clones and lacks some. The data show about 330,000 clones, approximately 90% seen once. This clone has only a few counts. Its specificity is not known. The V gene is TRBV5-4, the J gene TRBJ1-2; D gene unclear. The TCR originated in a woman aged 25-40 years in good health and CMV-seropositive. Sequenced sample: PBMCs. The CDR3 sequence is CASSSLAYGYTF. CDR3 sequence (DNA): TGTGCCAGCAGCTCTCTGGCCTATGGCTACACCTTC. The whole variable domain, filled in from reference TRBV5-4 and TRBJ1-2, reads ETGVTQSPTHLIKTRGQQVTLRCSSQSGHNTVSWYQQALGQGPQFIFQYYREEENGRGNFPPRFSGLQFPNYSSELNVNALELDDSALYLCASSSLAYGYTFGSGTRLTVV.